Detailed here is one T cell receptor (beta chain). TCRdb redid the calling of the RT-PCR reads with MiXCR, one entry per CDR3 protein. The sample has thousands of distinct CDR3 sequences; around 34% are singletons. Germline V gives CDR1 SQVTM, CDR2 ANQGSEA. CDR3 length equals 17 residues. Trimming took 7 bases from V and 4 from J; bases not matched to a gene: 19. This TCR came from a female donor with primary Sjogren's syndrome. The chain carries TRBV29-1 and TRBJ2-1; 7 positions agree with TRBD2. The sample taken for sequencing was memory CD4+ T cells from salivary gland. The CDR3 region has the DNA TGCAGCGCCAGCAGCTTGGGGACTACTGCCATTTACAATGAGCAGTTCTTC. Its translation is CSASSLGTTAIYNEQFF.